One T cell receptor (beta chain) is described in this entry. This clone was recorded a few times. This receptor's antigen is unknown. Per-base quality was not reported, and no clone a single base away is much larger than it. The record originates from a study of beta chain features in type 1 diabetes (dated by TCRdb to the late 2010s). Background on the whole study: No differences in mean age, gender distribution, total cell number or subset yield were found between patients and healthy donors. Naive and central memory subsets were obtained from all 30 or so donors, but regulatory and stem cell-like memory subsets were isolated from only 8 patients and roughly 8 healthy donors. In the study, recently diagnosed type 1 diabetes patients and matched healthy donors were compared on the TCRB repertoires of their sorted circulating CD4+ T cell subsets. Across all samples, some 100,000,000 sorted cells were examined, and cell number per subset correlated strongly with RNA yield.

The investigation overall reported the following: Fewer insertions and more nucleotide deletions at VDJ recombination sites were observed in patients with type 1 diabetes, implying thymic rearrangement abnormalities. Because small numbers of individuals were included in the HLA sub-analyses, any influence of HLA type on TCRB rearrangement was left unresolved. A moderate but significant shortening of TCRB CDR3 length was observed in type 1 diabetes patients in all four CD4+ subsets. Naive, central memory and regulatory TCRB repertoires appeared to be more similar among patients than among healthy donors. Because cDNA rather than genomic DNA was sequenced, highly expressing activated cells could have been over-represented, although no difference in activation and CD3 levels was found between groups. PCR may preferentially amplify shorter templates, but because patient and control samples were amplified and corrected together, any resulting skew would affect both groups equally.

Each donor gave one peripheral blood draw, roughly 120 mL on average, collected into heparinised tubes. Using a panel that included CD45RO, CCR7, CD25, CD127, CD95 and CD27, naive, central memory, regulatory and stem cell-like memory CD4+ T cells were sorted on a BD FACSAria II. All sorted populations exceeded 95% purity. PBMCs were separated immediately by Lymphoprep density gradient centrifugation and were stained directly, without being cultured. Samples were stained and sorted in pairs, with one healthy donor and one patient per experiment, so that batch effects were minimized. The High Capacity cDNA Reverse Transcription Kit was used to reverse transcribe all of the isolated RNA, meaning that expressed TCRB transcripts were what got sequenced. Naive, central memory and regulatory T cell samples underwent deep immunoSEQ sequencing, averaging about 3.57 million total reads per sample. After sorted cells were lysed in RLT buffer, RNA was extracted with DNase-treated RNeasy Micro or Mini kits, with the choice depending on cell number. To prevent cross-contamination, each cell subset was processed individually, whereas patient and healthy donor samples were processed jointly. The immunoSEQ multiplex PCR was used to amplify TCRB sequences from cDNA, generating 87-bp fragments that spanned the CDR3 region. Sequencing of the amplicons was done on the Illumina HiSeq platform. The study's own analysis went as follows. PCR bias was computationally corrected using synthetic template baselines, reads within Hamming distance 2 were collapsed, and singletons that could not be merged were discarded. Reads were aligned against IMGT to assign V, D and J genes, CDR3 length and insertions or deletions at six rearrangement sites. Clonotype counts were normalized to sorted cell number within each subset before computing true diversity and Gini coefficients with the tcR R package. The overlap coefficient, calculated on TCRB nucleotide sequences, was used to measure repertoire sharing. As a proxy for the pre-selection repertoire, out-of-frame TCRB sequences from naive cells were analyzed. The immuneACCESS repertoire file appears here via TCRdb, limited to in-frame rearrangements. These files lack a portion of the clones; in checked studies, under half of the deficit traces to unresolved V genes, and the cause of the others is not known. The V and J calls and clone size are taken from that table; D and trimming were inferred from the DNA. Present in this sample are about 450,000 clones, about an eighth of which were seen just once. The ten largest clones represent 0.045% to 0.05% of the sample.

The TCR sequence derives from a woman aged 18-29 years in good health. Input material: naive CD4+ T cells from blood. The cell subset or site tag for this specimen amounts to: true naive CD4+ T cells.

In nucleotides, the sequence is TGTGCCAACAGAGGGGGAGGATATGGCTACACCTTC. This sequence encodes CANRGGGYGYTF. In this chain, TRBV2 is recombined with TRBJ1-2; the D region possibly corresponds to TRBD1 (6 bases align). Counted from cysteine to phenylalanine, this CDR3 has 12 amino acids. Only CDR3 DNA remains: 36 bases, in frame from the first base. The germline V gene sets CDR1 to SNHLY and CDR2 to FYNNEI. The V end loses 10 bases and the J end loses 5 bases, and a stretch of 14 bases separates them.